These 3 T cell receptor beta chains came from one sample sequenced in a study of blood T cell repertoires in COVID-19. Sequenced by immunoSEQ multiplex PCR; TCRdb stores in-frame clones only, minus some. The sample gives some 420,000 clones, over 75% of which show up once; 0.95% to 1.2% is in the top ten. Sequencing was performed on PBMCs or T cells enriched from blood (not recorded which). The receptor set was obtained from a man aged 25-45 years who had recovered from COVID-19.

CDR3 nucleotides: TGTGCCTGCCAGGGACAGGGGGGATTAAACTATGGCTACACCTTC. It yields the protein CACQGQGGLNYGYTF. The chain employs TRBV30 and TRBJ1-2; TRBD1 matches 11 bases. Germline CDR1 and CDR2: GTSNPN and SVGIG (reference sequence). V lost 6 bases and J lost 2; bases outside the gene matches: 8. CDR3 length equals 15 residues.

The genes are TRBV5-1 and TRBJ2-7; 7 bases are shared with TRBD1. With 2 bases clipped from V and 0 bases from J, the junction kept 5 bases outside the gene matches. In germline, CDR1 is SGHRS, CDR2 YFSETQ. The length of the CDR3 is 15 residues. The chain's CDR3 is CASSLMDRSSYEQYF. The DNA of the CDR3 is TGCGCCAGCAGCTTAATGGACAGGAGCTCCTACGAGCAGTACTTC.

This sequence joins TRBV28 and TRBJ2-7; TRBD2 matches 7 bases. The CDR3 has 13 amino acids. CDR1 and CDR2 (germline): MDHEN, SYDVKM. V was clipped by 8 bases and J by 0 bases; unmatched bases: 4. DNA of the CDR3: TGTGCCAGCGGGGGGGGATACTCCTACGAGCAGTACTTC. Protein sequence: CASGGGYSYEQYF. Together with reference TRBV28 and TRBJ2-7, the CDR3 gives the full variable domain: DVKVTQSSRYLVKRTGEKVFLECVQDMDHENMFWYRQDPGLGLRLIYFSYDVKMKEKGDIPEGYSVSREKKERFSLILESASTNQTSMYLCASGGGYSYEQYFGPGTRLTVT.